A selection of T cell receptor beta chains follows, all from one sample in a study of blood T cell repertoires in COVID-19. Profiled with immunoSEQ multiplex PCR; TCRdb holds only in-frame clones, not every one. The data contain roughly 38,000 clones, about 76% of them seen just once; the ten biggest clones take up roughly a tenth. Specimen: peripheral blood. These receptors originate from a man in his sixties or seventies with COVID-19, enrolled during active disease. Both conserved end residues are part of each CDR3. D genes are given only for firm matches. Size tells how often a clone was seen (once, few, many) or the class of an expanded clone, and some rows leave it out.

clone_size d_call j_call v_call cdr3_aa cdr3_nt
once TRBD1 TRBJ1-4 TRBV2 CASSLQGPNEKLFF TGTGCCAGCAGCCTACAGGGGCCTAATGAAAAACTGTTTTTT
medium-sized TRBD2 TRBJ2-3 TRBV27 CASKETSVSTDTQYF TGTGCCAGCAAGGAGACTAGCGTGAGCACAGATACGCAGTATTTT
- - TRBJ2-7 TRBV12-3/TRBV12-4 CASSLRGFHEQYF TGTGCCAGCAGTTTAAGAGGATTTCACGAGCAGTACTTC
- TRBD1 TRBJ1-2 TRBV3-1/TRBV3-2 CASSQETRWTGGSYGYTF TGTGCCAGCAGCCAAGAAACAAGATGGACAGGGGGGAGCTATGGCTACACCTTC
- - TRBJ1-5 TRBV29-1 CSVGGTHNQPQHF TGCAGCGTTGGAGGCACTCACAATCAGCCCCAGCATTTT
- - TRBJ2-1 TRBV27 CASSTSHLRESVDNNEQFF TGTGCCAGCAGTACCAGTCACCTGCGCGAGTCCGTTGACAACAATGAGCAGTTCTTC
- - TRBJ1-6 TRBV18 CASSPPRVDNSPLHF TGTGCCAGCTCACCACCGAGGGTTGACAATTCACCCCTCCACTTT
once - TRBJ2-2 TRBV6-6 CASSYEGVGGELFF TGTGCCAGCAGTTACGAGGGGGTAGGCGGGGAGCTGTTTTTT
many - TRBJ2-1 TRBV2 CASRELRRQFF TGTGCCAGCAGGGAGCTCCGACGGCAGTTCTTC
once - TRBJ1-3 TRBV6-5 CASSYVAVESGNTIYF TGTGCCAGCAGTTATGTCGCGGTAGAGTCTGGAAACACCATATATTTT
- TRBD1 TRBJ2-2 TRBV24-1 CATSGGQETGELFF TGTGCCACCAGTGGGGGACAGGAGACCGGGGAGCTGTTTTTT
- - TRBJ2-1 TRBV5-1 CASSLGQAIEQFF TGCGCCAGCAGCTTGGGACAGGCAATTGAGCAGTTCTTC
- TRBD1 TRBJ1-1 TRBV18 CASSPDRAGGTEAFF TGTGCCAGCTCACCGGACAGGGCCGGAGGCACTGAAGCTTTCTTT
- TRBD2 TRBJ2-3 TRBV7-3 CASSPGLAGAFGDTQYF TGTGCCAGCAGCCCCGGACTAGCGGGGGCCTTTGGAGATACGCAGTATTTT
- TRBD1 TRBJ1-6 TRBV28 CASSRTGFNSPLHF TGTGCCAGCAGTCGGACAGGGTTTAATTCACCCCTCCACTTT
once TRBD1 TRBJ1-1 TRBV28 CASSLPGQGATEAFF TGTGCCAGCAGTTTACCCGGACAGGGGGCCACTGAAGCTTTCTTT
- - TRBJ1-2 TRBV12-3/TRBV12-4 CASEGTSYGYTF TGTGCCAGCGAGGGGACTAGCTATGGCTACACCTTC
- TRBD1 TRBJ1-5 TRBV4-2 CASSQALGQGVNQPQHF TGTGCCAGCAGCCAAGCACTGGGACAGGGGGTTAATCAGCCCCAGCATTTT
- - TRBJ2-7 TRBV2 CASSVGTYEQYF TGTGCCAGCAGTGTTGGCACCTACGAGCAGTACTTC
- TRBD1 TRBJ2-7 TRBV7-9 CASRRDRGLYEQYF TGTGCCAGCAGGCGGGACAGGGGGCTGTACGAGCAGTACTTC
- TRBD1 TRBJ1-4 TRBV11-2 CASSLVTGGKEKLFF TGTGCCAGCAGCTTAGTGACAGGGGGAAAAGAAAAACTGTTTTTT
- - TRBJ1-3 TRBV19 CASSIGLRSGNTIYF TGTGCCAGTAGTATAGGGCTCCGCTCTGGAAACACCATATATTTT
few TRBD1 TRBJ1-1 TRBV6-6 CATQGAGNTEAFF TGTGCCACACAGGGGGCTGGGAACACTGAAGCTTTCTTT
- TRBD1 TRBJ1-1 TRBV7-9 CASSPGTGKTAFF TGTGCCAGCAGCCCTGGGACAGGGAAAACAGCTTTCTTT
- - TRBJ1-4 TRBV28 CASSQDMALGKLFF TGTGCCAGCAGCCAGGACATGGCTCTGGGAAAACTGTTTTTT
once - TRBJ2-2 TRBV7-7 CASSPRQPLNTGELFF TGTGCCAGCAGCCCCAGACAGCCACTGAACACCGGGGAGCTGTTTTTT
few - TRBJ2-5 TRBV11-3 CASSLDRETQYF TGTGCCAGCAGCTTAGATCGGGAGACCCAGTACTTC
- TRBD1 TRBJ2-7 TRBV5-4 CASSLMDTGGGPQYF TGTGCCAGCAGCTTGATGGATACAGGGGGCGGACCCCAGTACTTC
- TRBD2 TRBJ2-3 TRBV5-1 CASSLGSASGRTDTQYF TGCGCCAGCAGCTTGGGATCGGCTAGCGGCCGCACAGATACGCAGTATTTT
- - TRBJ2-1 TRBV6-6 CASSYLPGTNEQFF TGTGCCAGCAGTTATCTGCCGGGAACCAATGAGCAGTTCTTC
- - TRBJ2-1 TRBV6-4 CASLTGCSSYNEQFF TGTGCCAGCCTGACAGGTTGTAGCTCCTACAATGAGCAGTTCTTC
- - TRBJ2-3 TRBV5-8 CASSEGASDTQYF TGTGCCAGCAGTGAAGGGGCTTCAGATACGCAGTATTTT
once - TRBJ2-7 TRBV25-1 CASKPLFRERSYEQYF TGTGCCAGCAAACCCCTCTTTCGGGAGCGATCCTACGAGCAGTACTTC
- - TRBJ2-7 TRBV2 CASRTRYYEQYF TGTGCCAGCAGAACCAGGTACTACGAGCAGTACTTC
- TRBD1 TRBJ2-7 TRBV7-6 CASSYREGQGARQYF TGTGCCAGCAGCTACAGAGAAGGGCAGGGGGCGCGTCAGTACTTC
- TRBD1 TRBJ1-1 TRBV6-5 CASSFNQGAVGTEAFF TGTGCCAGCAGTTTCAACCAGGGGGCTGTCGGCACTGAAGCTTTCTTT
- - TRBJ2-3 TRBV30 CAWRHQMRTDTQYF TGTGCCTGGAGACACCAGATGCGCACAGATACGCAGTATTTT
- - TRBJ2-7 TRBV27 CASGSRGTPTLYEQYF TGTGCCAGCGGTAGTAGAGGGACTCCTACTTTATACGAGCAGTACTTC
- - TRBJ2-3 TRBV4-1 CASSQEERGGDHTQYF TGCGCCAGCAGCCAAGAGGAAAGGGGGGGTGATCATACGCAGTATTTT
- - TRBJ2-1 TRBV28 CASTVSRGEQFF TGTGCCAGCACTGTTAGCCGTGGTGAGCAGTTCTTC
- TRBD2 TRBJ2-5 TRBV10-3 CASNRASGGPATQYF TGTGCCTCCAACAGGGCCAGCGGGGGCCCGGCGACCCAGTACTTC
few TRBD1 TRBJ2-1 TRBV5-6 CASSVRQGRGEQFF TGTGCCAGCAGCGTACGACAGGGTCGCGGCGAGCAGTTCTTC
- - TRBJ1-2 TRBV12-3/TRBV12-4 CASSLGAGLGYTF TGTGCCAGCAGTTTAGGGGCAGGGTTGGGCTACACCTTC
few TRBD1 TRBJ1-1 TRBV4-1 CASSQRRTGTVGTEAFF TGCGCCAGCAGCCAAAGGAGGACCGGGACAGTGGGCACTGAAGCTTTCTTT
- - TRBJ2-5 TRBV6-5 CASREWWQETQYF TGTGCCAGCAGGGAGTGGTGGCAAGAGACCCAGTACTTC